Listed below are T cell receptor beta chains from one sample, sequenced in a study of early T cells in non-severe SARS-CoV-2 infection. TCRdb analysed the 5' RACE reads with MiXCR anew, one entry per CDR3 protein. The table has roughly 35,000 distinct CDR3 sequences, around 7% seen once. Sequenced input: whole blood. The receptors stem from an adult who was a healthcare worker with PCR-confirmed SARS-CoV-2 infection or an uninfected control (not recorded which). CDR3s include the opening cysteine and the closing phenylalanine or tryptophan. Fields, in order: J gene, clone size, D gene, V gene, CDR3 protein, CDR3 DNA. D genes are given only for firm matches. Size is stated for part of the rows, as once, few or many counts, or as a class when the clone is expanded.

J gene: TRBJ1-1; clone size: many; D gene: -; V gene: TRBV21-1; CDR3 protein: CASSSNRGEANTEAFF; CDR3 DNA: TGTGCCAGCAGCAGTAACAGGGGGGAAGCGAACACTGAAGCTTTCTTT
J gene: TRBJ2-5; clone size: many; D gene: -; V gene: TRBV11-2; CDR3 protein: CASKIENQETQYF; CDR3 DNA: TGTGCCAGCAAGATAGAGAACCAAGAGACCCAGTACTTC
J gene: TRBJ2-1; clone size: many; D gene: -; V gene: TRBV6-1; CDR3 protein: CASSDARRNEQFF; CDR3 DNA: TGTGCCAGCAGTGACGCCCGGAGGAATGAGCAGTTCTTC
J gene: TRBJ2-1; clone size: many; D gene: TRBD1; V gene: TRBV5-1; CDR3 protein: CASSFGQGRVNEQFF; CDR3 DNA: TGCGCCAGCAGCTTCGGACAGGGACGAGTGAATGAGCAGTTCTTC
J gene: TRBJ2-5; clone size: -; D gene: -; V gene: TRBV28; CDR3 protein: CASNWATEETHYF; CDR3 DNA: TGTGCCAGCAATTGGGCGACAGAAGAGACCCATTACTTC
J gene: TRBJ2-1; clone size: -; D gene: -; V gene: TRBV12-3/TRBV12-4; CDR3 protein: CASSLLATSYNEQFF; CDR3 DNA: TGTGCCAGCAGTCTTCTAGCGACTTCCTACAATGAGCAGTTCTTC
J gene: TRBJ2-1; clone size: many; D gene: TRBD2; V gene: TRBV12-3/TRBV12-4; CDR3 protein: CASRQAGASDEQFF; CDR3 DNA: TGTGCCAGCAGGCAAGCGGGAGCCTCCGATGAGCAGTTCTTC
J gene: TRBJ2-1; clone size: few; D gene: -; V gene: TRBV29-1; CDR3 protein: CSVVKVSSYNEQFF; CDR3 DNA: TGCAGCGTTGTTAAAGTAAGCTCCTACAATGAGCAGTTCTTC
J gene: TRBJ1-3; clone size: few; D gene: -; V gene: TRBV7-6; CDR3 protein: CASREQGHIGNTIYF; CDR3 DNA: TGTGCCAGCAGGGAACAGGGCCACATTGGAAACACCATATATTTT
J gene: TRBJ1-5; clone size: once; D gene: -; V gene: TRBV12-3/TRBV12-4; CDR3 protein: CASSLGGIASNQPQHF; CDR3 DNA: TGTGCCAGCAGTTTAGGAGGGATCGCGAGCAATCAGCCCCAGCATTTT
J gene: TRBJ1-2; clone size: few; D gene: -; V gene: TRBV29-1; CDR3 protein: CSVFAREGGYGYTF; CDR3 DNA: TGCAGCGTTTTCGCCCGGGAGGGTGGCTATGGCTACACCTTC
J gene: TRBJ2-1; clone size: -; D gene: -; V gene: TRBV11-2; CDR3 protein: CASSLDRGIEDNEQFF; CDR3 DNA: TGTGCCAGCAGCTTAGATCGAGGGATCGAGGACAATGAGCAGTTCTTC
J gene: TRBJ2-7; clone size: many; D gene: -; V gene: TRBV20-1; CDR3 protein: CSARRDNEQYF; CDR3 DNA: TGCAGTGCTAGGAGGGACAACGAGCAGTACTTC
J gene: TRBJ1-2; clone size: many; D gene: TRBD1; V gene: TRBV27; CDR3 protein: CASSQDRDYGYTF; CDR3 DNA: TGTGCCAGCAGTCAAGACAGGGACTATGGCTACACCTTC
J gene: TRBJ2-2; clone size: -; D gene: TRBD1; V gene: TRBV6-6; CDR3 protein: CASRGQPNTGELFF; CDR3 DNA: TGTGCCAGCAGGGGACAGCCGAACACCGGGGAGCTGTTTTTT
J gene: TRBJ2-1; clone size: few; D gene: -; V gene: TRBV20-1; CDR3 protein: CSADRRSYNEQFF; CDR3 DNA: TGCAGTGCCGACCGCCGTTCCTACAATGAGCAGTTCTTC
J gene: TRBJ1-6; clone size: many; D gene: -; V gene: TRBV20-1; CDR3 protein: CSARDLRGSYNSPLHF; CDR3 DNA: TGCAGTGCTAGAGATCTTCGGGGCTCCTATAATTCACCCCTCCACTTT
J gene: TRBJ1-2; clone size: -; D gene: TRBD1; V gene: TRBV10-3; CDR3 protein: CAISESGQGALYGYTF; CDR3 DNA: TGTGCCATCAGTGAGAGCGGACAGGGGGCCTTATATGGCTACACCTTC
J gene: TRBJ2-3; clone size: many; D gene: TRBD1; V gene: TRBV12-3/TRBV12-4; CDR3 protein: CASSPGQGSDTQYF; CDR3 DNA: TGTGCCAGCAGTCCCGGACAGGGGTCAGATACGCAGTATTTT
J gene: TRBJ2-7; clone size: many; D gene: -; V gene: TRBV3-1; CDR3 protein: CASSPRYPGQDEQYF; CDR3 DNA: TGTGCCAGCAGCCCTCGATACCCCGGACAAGACGAGCAGTACTTC
J gene: TRBJ2-2; clone size: many; D gene: -; V gene: TRBV7-8; CDR3 protein: CASSLGPANTGELFF; CDR3 DNA: TGTGCCAGCAGCTTAGGACCAGCGAACACCGGGGAGCTGTTTTTT
J gene: TRBJ2-6; clone size: many; D gene: -; V gene: TRBV12-3/TRBV12-4; CDR3 protein: CASSLHIRGLFPSGANVLTF; CDR3 DNA: TGTGCCAGCAGTTTACATATCAGGGGCCTCTTCCCCTCTGGGGCCAACGTCCTGACTTTC
J gene: TRBJ2-5; clone size: -; D gene: TRBD1; V gene: TRBV4-1; CDR3 protein: CASSQPTGASKETQYF; CDR3 DNA: TGCGCCAGCAGCCAGCCCACAGGGGCGAGTAAAGAGACCCAGTACTTC
J gene: TRBJ2-1; clone size: many; D gene: -; V gene: TRBV12-2; CDR3 protein: CASRFGGRNNEQFF; CDR3 DNA: TGTGCAAGTCGCTTTGGGGGAAGAAACAATGAGCAGTTCTTC
J gene: TRBJ1-5; clone size: -; D gene: -; V gene: TRBV6-2/TRBV6-3; CDR3 protein: CASTHISNQPQHF; CDR3 DNA: TGTGCCAGCACCCACATTAGCAATCAGCCCCAGCATTTT
J gene: TRBJ2-3; clone size: many; D gene: -; V gene: TRBV6-6; CDR3 protein: CACRVGEWADTQYF; CDR3 DNA: TGTGCCTGTCGCGTGGGGGAGTGGGCAGATACGCAGTATTTT
J gene: TRBJ1-6; clone size: many; D gene: TRBD1; V gene: TRBV20-1; CDR3 protein: CSARTGDVNSPLHF; CDR3 DNA: TGCAGTGCTAGAACAGGGGATGTGAATTCACCCCTCCACTTT
J gene: TRBJ2-7; clone size: few; D gene: -; V gene: TRBV27; CDR3 protein: CASSLKQGVPGEGYEQYF; CDR3 DNA: TGTGCCAGCAGTTTAAAACAGGGCGTACCGGGCGAAGGCTACGAGCAGTACTTC
J gene: TRBJ2-3; clone size: few; D gene: -; V gene: TRBV28; CDR3 protein: CASSLGVGGADTQYF; CDR3 DNA: TGTGCCAGCAGTTTGGGGGTCGGTGGCGCAGATACGCAGTATTTT
J gene: TRBJ1-4; clone size: many; D gene: TRBD1; V gene: TRBV30; CDR3 protein: CAWTRDRNEKLFF; CDR3 DNA: TGTGCCTGGACCAGGGACAGGAATGAAAAACTGTTTTTT
J gene: TRBJ1-5; clone size: many; D gene: TRBD1; V gene: TRBV20-1; CDR3 protein: CSASRGANSNQPQHF; CDR3 DNA: TGCAGTGCTAGCAGGGGGGCCAATAGCAATCAGCCCCAGCATTTT
J gene: TRBJ2-5; clone size: -; D gene: TRBD2; V gene: TRBV7-8; CDR3 protein: CASSLGLAETQYF; CDR3 DNA: TGTGCCAGCAGCTTGGGACTAGCGGAGACCCAGTACTTC
J gene: TRBJ2-2; clone size: -; D gene: -; V gene: TRBV2; CDR3 protein: CASSNRRSGELFF; CDR3 DNA: TGTGCCAGCAGTAACAGGCGCTCCGGGGAGCTGTTTTTT
J gene: TRBJ1-5; clone size: -; D gene: TRBD1; V gene: TRBV20-1; CDR3 protein: CSAGKGAGDQPQHF; CDR3 DNA: TGCAGTGCCGGAAAGGGGGCGGGCGATCAGCCCCAGCATTTT
J gene: TRBJ2-7; clone size: many; D gene: -; V gene: TRBV20-1; CDR3 protein: CSAKWGGTYEQYF; CDR3 DNA: TGCAGTGCCAAATGGGGGGGCACCTACGAGCAGTACTTC
J gene: TRBJ2-1; clone size: many; D gene: -; V gene: TRBV11-2; CDR3 protein: CASSLGPSGINEQFF; CDR3 DNA: TGTGCCAGCAGCTTGGGACCCAGCGGCATCAATGAGCAGTTCTTC
J gene: TRBJ2-2; clone size: many; D gene: -; V gene: TRBV6-5; CDR3 protein: CASSYNPKTVGELFF; CDR3 DNA: TGTGCCAGCAGTTACAATCCTAAGACGGTCGGGGAGCTGTTTTTT
J gene: TRBJ2-1; clone size: medium-sized; D gene: -; V gene: TRBV7-9; CDR3 protein: CASSPGTPNNEQFF; CDR3 DNA: TGTGCCAGCAGCCCCGGGACCCCGAACAATGAGCAGTTCTTC
J gene: TRBJ2-2; clone size: few; D gene: TRBD1; V gene: TRBV29-1; CDR3 protein: CSVELGDRETGELFF; CDR3 DNA: TGCAGCGTTGAATTAGGGGACAGGGAAACCGGGGAGCTGTTTTTT
J gene: TRBJ1-3; clone size: -; D gene: -; V gene: TRBV30; CDR3 protein: CAWALLDSGNTIYF; CDR3 DNA: TGTGCCTGGGCCCTGCTAGATTCTGGAAACACCATATATTTT
J gene: TRBJ2-7; clone size: many; D gene: TRBD2; V gene: TRBV4-2; CDR3 protein: CASSQRTPGLAGSSYEQYF; CDR3 DNA: TGTGCCAGCAGCCAAAGGACGCCGGGACTAGCGGGAAGCTCCTACGAGCAGTACTTC
J gene: TRBJ2-2; clone size: -; D gene: -; V gene: TRBV12-3/TRBV12-4; CDR3 protein: CASSLFRTANTGELFF; CDR3 DNA: TGTGCCAGCAGTTTGTTCCGGACAGCGAACACCGGGGAGCTGTTTTTT
J gene: TRBJ2-3; clone size: many; D gene: -; V gene: TRBV24-1; CDR3 protein: CATSDQRIHTDTQYF; CDR3 DNA: TGTGCCACCAGTGACCAGCGGATCCACACAGATACGCAGTATTTT
J gene: TRBJ1-1; clone size: many; D gene: -; V gene: TRBV5-4; CDR3 protein: CASSSTGREAFF; CDR3 DNA: TGTGCCAGCAGCTCAACAGGGAGGGAAGCTTTCTTT
J gene: TRBJ2-2; clone size: few; D gene: TRBD1; V gene: TRBV6-6; CDR3 protein: CASSYWGQGRFNTGELFF; CDR3 DNA: TGTGCCAGCAGTTACTGGGGACAGGGGCGGTTCAACACCGGGGAGCTGTTTTTT
J gene: TRBJ1-1; clone size: many; D gene: -; V gene: TRBV7-6; CDR3 protein: CASSPGSGVTEAFF; CDR3 DNA: TGTGCCAGCAGCCCCGGCAGCGGAGTCACTGAAGCTTTCTTT
J gene: TRBJ2-3; clone size: many; D gene: -; V gene: TRBV28; CDR3 protein: CASSPVSGNLFTDTQYF; CDR3 DNA: TGTGCCAGCAGTCCCGTTAGCGGAAATCTTTTCACAGATACGCAGTATTTT
J gene: TRBJ2-7; clone size: few; D gene: -; V gene: TRBV28; CDR3 protein: CASSNQGSWLAQSSYEQYF; CDR3 DNA: TGTGCCAGCAGCAATCAGGGATCGTGGCTAGCACAGAGCTCCTACGAGCAGTACTTC